These 15 T cell receptor beta chains were sequenced from one sample in a study of cytomegalovirus exposure and HLA in healthy donors. The PCR contained 60 Vbeta and 13 Jbeta primers. Sequencing was performed with immunoSEQ multiplex PCR; in TCRdb, only in-frame clones are kept and a portion is missing. This table holds 35,000 to 50,000 clones, roughly 80% found once. The sample was PBMCs. The receptors originated from a man aged 45-65 years in good health and CMV-seronegative.

The chain combines TRBV4-3 with TRBJ1-2; tentatively, D is TRBD1 (6 bases). The CDR3 spans 14 residues. Germline V gene data show CDR1 as LGHNA and CDR2 as YSLEER. V shed 0 bases and J shed 1 base, with 6 bases lying between them. CDR3 sequence reads: CASSQDRGNYGYTF. CDR3 sequence (DNA): TGCGCCAGCAGCCAAGACAGGGGTAACTATGGCTACACCTTC.

This chain uses TRBV2 with TRBJ2-5, with D tentatively TRBD1 (5 bases). CDR3 length equals 12 residues. Germline loops: CDR1 SNHLY, CDR2 FYNNEI. V was cut by 7 bases and J by 2 bases, with 8 bases left in between. The CDR3 nucleotides are TGTGCCAGCAAGGCAGGGCAAGAGACCCAGTACTTC. Its translation: CASKAGQETQYF. The variable domain in full, completed from reference TRBV2 and TRBJ2-5, reads EPEVTQTPSHQVTQMGQEVILRCVPISNHLYFYWYRQILGQKVEFLVSFYNNEISEKSEIFDDQFSVERPDGSNFTLKIRSTKLEDSAMYFCASKAGQETQYFGPGTRLLVL.

The J gene is TRBJ2-5, the V gene TRBV19, with D maybe TRBD2 (5 bases). The tail of the sequence fits TRBJ2-7 better, so the J call may be wrong. Germline CDR1 is LNHDA and CDR2 is SQIVND (reference sequence). The CDR3 length is 16 residues. This CDR3 is CASSIDQEGPAYEQYF. CDR3 nucleotide sequence: TGTGCCAGTAGTATAGATCAAGAGGGTCCGGCCTACGAGCAGTACTTC.

The chain uses TRBV4-1 and TRBJ1-5, with TRBD1 identical over 7 bases. This CDR3 has 16 amino acids. Losses at the gene ends were 4 bases for V and 6 bases for J; bases not matched to a gene: 12. Per the germline V gene, CDR1 is MGHRA and CDR2 is YSYEKL. The CDR3 region has the DNA TGCGCCAGCAGCCTCTCCGGGACAGCGGTGGGTCAGCCCCAGCATTTT. Its translation: CASSLSGTAVGQPQHF.

The chain employs TRBV7-2 and TRBJ2-7; 8 positions agree with TRBD1. The CDR3 is made up of 15 amino acids. Unmatched junction bases numbered 5, after V lost 1 base and J lost 3 bases. CDR1 SGHTA and CDR2 FQGNSA come from the germline V gene. CDR3 coding DNA: TGTGCCAGCAGCTTAGACAGGGGGTTAATCTACGAGCAGTACTTC. Protein: CASSLDRGLIYEQYF.

The rearrangement uses TRBV6-1 and TRBJ2-3; TRBD2 might be the D (5 bases). Trimming removed 6 bases from V and 6 bases from J, with 13 bases in between. The CDR3 consists of 13 residues. The germline CDR1 and CDR2 sequences are MNHNS and SASEGT. The CDR3 nucleotides read TGTGCCAGCAGCCGAGATTCTAGCGATACGCAGTATTTT. Translation gives CASSRDSSDTQYF.

This chain connects TRBV19 to TRBJ2-3, with a possible D match to TRBD1 (6 bases). Between the trimmed V and J ends, which lost 8 bases and 3 bases, there was a span of 9 bases. Germline CDR1 and CDR2: LNHDA and SQIVND (reference sequence). This CDR3 has 12 amino acids. The CDR3 loop reads CASSGETDTQYF. The CDR3 bases are TGTGCCAGTTCAGGGGAGACAGATACGCAGTATTTT.

This clone was seen a handful of times. The CDR3: CASSVGQVGEQYF. In DNA form, the CDR3 reads TGTGCCAGCAGCGTAGGACAGGTGGGCGAGCAGTACTTC. This chain uses TRBV9 with TRBJ2-7; TRBD1 might be the D (6 bases). Per the germline V gene, CDR1 is SGDLS and CDR2 is YYNGEE. This CDR3 has 13 amino acids. V lost 0 bases, J lost 6 bases, and 10 bases lay in between. The whole variable domain, remainder taken from reference TRBV9 and TRBJ2-7, is DSGVTQTPKHLITATGQRVTLRCSPRSGDLSVYWYQQSLDQGLQFLIQYYNGEERAKGNILERFSAQQFPDLHSELNLSSLELGDSALYFCASSVGQVGEQYFGPGTRLTVT.

The chain has TRBV10-3 and TRBJ2-2; 11 nucleotides line up with TRBD1. This CDR3 region has 20 residues. The germline V gene has CDR1 ENHRY and CDR2 SYGVKD. The junction had 14 bases not matched to a gene; V was cut back by 4 bases and J by 1 base. The CDR3 nucleotides read TGTGCCATCAGTGCCTCCGGGGACAGGGGGATTGGTGAGAACACCGGGGAGCTGTTTTTT. It translates to CAISASGDRGIGENTGELFF.

The chain uses TRBV7-2 and TRBJ1-3, with a tentative D call TRBD1 (6 bases). V was shortened by 1 base and J by 6 bases, with 10 bases between the two germline ends. This CDR3 comprises 14 residues. From germline, CDR1 is SGHTA and CDR2 FQGNSA. CDR3 sequence (DNA): TGTGCCAGCAGCTTAGGGACAGACTTAAACACCATATATTTT. This translates into CASSLGTDLNTIYF.

The chain combines TRBV2 with TRBJ2-5, with D tentatively TRBD1 (6 bases). This CDR3 has 15 amino acids. V shed 6 bases and J shed 1 base, with 15 bases lying between them. CDR1 is SNHLY and CDR2 is FYNNEI in the germline V gene. Here the CDR3 reads CASRVPGHRQETQYF. The CDR3 DNA sequence: TGTGCCAGCAGGGTTCCGGGACATCGCCAAGAGACCCAGTACTTC.

This chain uses TRBV6-1 with TRBJ2-5; tentative D call: TRBD1 (6 bases). Germline CDR1 is MNHNS and CDR2 is SASEGT. The V and J ends lost 5 bases and 5 bases respectively, with 9 bases between them. This CDR3 has 12 amino acids. The CDR3 nucleotides read TGTGCCAGCAGTACAGGGCTGGAGACCCAGTACTTC. This sequence encodes CASSTGLETQYF.

The chain is built from TRBV7-9 and TRBJ1-5; D not certain. Looked up from germline, CDR1 is SEHNR and CDR2 is FQNEAQ (reference sequence). CDR3 size: 12 residues. Trimming removed 1 base at V and 6 bases at J, with 4 bases between. CDR3 sequence (DNA): TGTGCCAGCAGCTTAGGCGTTCAGCCCCAGCATTTT. This translates into CASSLGVQPQHF.

The chain recombines TRBV7-8 with TRBJ2-3; the match to TRBD2 covers 7 bases. The CDR3 is 16 amino acids. V lost 0 bases and J lost 5; bases outside the gene matches: 8. Germline V gene lookup returns CDR1 SGHVS and CDR2 FQNEAQ. CDR3 nucleotides: TGTGCCAGCAGCTTAGCAGGCGGGGGTGGTGAAGATACGCAGTATTTT. Amino acid sequence: CASSLAGGGGEDTQYF.

The CDR3 DNA follows: TGTGCCAGCAGCAGAGGGGGGGCCACTGAAGCTTTCTTT. This codes for CASSRGGATEAFF. V usage is TRBV28 and J usage is TRBJ1-1; TRBD1 might be the D (6 bases). Germline CDR1 and CDR2: MDHEN and SYDVKM. Trimming stripped 6 bases from V and 4 bases from J, with 12 bases between. CDR3 length: 13 residues. Supplemented by reference TRBV28 and TRBJ1-1, the full variable domain reads DVKVTQSSRYLVKRTGEKVFLECVQDMDHENMFWYRQDPGLGLRLIYFSYDVKMKEKGDIPEGYSVSREKKERFSLILESASTNQTSMYLCASSRGGATEAFFGQGTRLTVV.